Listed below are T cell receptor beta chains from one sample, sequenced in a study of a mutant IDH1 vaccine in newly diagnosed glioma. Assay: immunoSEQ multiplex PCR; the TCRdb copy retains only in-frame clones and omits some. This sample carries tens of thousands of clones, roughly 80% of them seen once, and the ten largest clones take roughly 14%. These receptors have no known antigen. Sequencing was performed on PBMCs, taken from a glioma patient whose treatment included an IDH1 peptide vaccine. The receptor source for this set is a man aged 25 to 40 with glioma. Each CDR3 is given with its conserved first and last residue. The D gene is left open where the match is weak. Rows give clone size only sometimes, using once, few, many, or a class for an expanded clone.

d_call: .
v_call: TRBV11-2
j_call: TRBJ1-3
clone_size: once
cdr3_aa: CASSLNSRSGNTIYF
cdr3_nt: TGTGCCAGCAGCTTAAACAGCAGATCTGGAAACACCATATATTTT

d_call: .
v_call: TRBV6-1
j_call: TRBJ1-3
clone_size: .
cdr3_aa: CASSEAAWARLGNTIYF
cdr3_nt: TGTGCCAGCAGTGAAGCGGCGTGGGCCAGACTCGGAAACACCATATATTTT

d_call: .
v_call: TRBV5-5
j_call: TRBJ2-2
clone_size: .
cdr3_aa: CASSRLQGSNTGELFF
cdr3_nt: TGTGCCAGCAGCCGGCTCCAAGGGTCGAACACCGGGGAGCTGTTTTTT

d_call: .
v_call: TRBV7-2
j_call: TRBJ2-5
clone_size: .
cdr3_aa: CASSSRTRGGETQYF
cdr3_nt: TGTGCCAGCAGCTCCCGTACCCGAGGGGGGGAGACCCAGTACTTC

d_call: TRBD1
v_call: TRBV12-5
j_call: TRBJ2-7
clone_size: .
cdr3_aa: CASGLGTGPYEQYF
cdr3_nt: TGTGCTAGTGGTTTGGGGACAGGGCCCTACGAGCAGTACTTC

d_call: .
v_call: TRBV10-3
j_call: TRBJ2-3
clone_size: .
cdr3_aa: CAISDRGTDTQYF
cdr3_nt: TGTGCCATCAGTGACAGGGGCACAGATACGCAGTATTTT

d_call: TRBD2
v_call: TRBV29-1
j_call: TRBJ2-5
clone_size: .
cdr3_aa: CSVERLAGEGETQYF
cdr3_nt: TGCAGCGTTGAACGGCTAGCGGGAGAAGGTGAGACCCAGTACTTC

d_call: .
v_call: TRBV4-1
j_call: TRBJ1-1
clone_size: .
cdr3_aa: CASSRVGGSNTEAFF
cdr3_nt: TGCGCCAGCAGCCGGGTAGGGGGATCGAACACTGAAGCTTTCTTT

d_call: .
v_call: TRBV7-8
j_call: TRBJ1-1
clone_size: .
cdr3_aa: CASSFQQGPTEAFF
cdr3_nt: TGTGCCAGCAGCTTTCAACAGGGTCCCACTGAAGCTTTCTTT

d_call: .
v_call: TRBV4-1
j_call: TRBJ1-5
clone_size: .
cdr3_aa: CASSQEFGGFSNQPQHF
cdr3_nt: TGCGCCAGCAGCCAAGAATTCGGGGGATTTAGCAATCAGCCCCAGCATTTT

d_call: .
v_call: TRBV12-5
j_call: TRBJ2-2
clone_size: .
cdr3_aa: CASGFGPNTGELFF
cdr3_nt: TGTGCTAGTGGTTTCGGTCCGAACACCGGGGAGCTGTTTTTT

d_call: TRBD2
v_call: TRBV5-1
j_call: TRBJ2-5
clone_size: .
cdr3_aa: CASSPGLAGVETQYF
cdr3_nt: TGCGCCAGCAGCCCCGGACTAGCGGGAGTAGAGACCCAGTACTTC

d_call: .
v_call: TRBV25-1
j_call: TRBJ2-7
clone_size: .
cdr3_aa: CASSEDFYEQYF
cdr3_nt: TGTGCCAGCAGTGAAGACTTCTACGAGCAGTACTTC

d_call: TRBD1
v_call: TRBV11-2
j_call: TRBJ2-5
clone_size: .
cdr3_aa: CASSLDPDRVYEETQYF
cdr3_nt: TGTGCCAGCAGCTTAGATCCGGACAGGGTTTATGAAGAGACCCAGTACTTC

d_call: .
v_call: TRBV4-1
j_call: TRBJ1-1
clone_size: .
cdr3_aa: CASSQRTESYYEAFF
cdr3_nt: TGCGCCAGCAGCCAAAGGACAGAAAGCTACTATGAAGCTTTCTTT

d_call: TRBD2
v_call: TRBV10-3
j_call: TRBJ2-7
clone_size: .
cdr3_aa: CAISDHGTSGPREQYF
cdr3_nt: TGTGCCATCAGTGACCACGGGACTAGCGGTCCCCGGGAGCAGTACTTC

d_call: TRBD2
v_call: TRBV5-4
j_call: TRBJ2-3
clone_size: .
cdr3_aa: CASSIQTSGRTDTQYF
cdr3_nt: TGTGCCAGCAGCATACAGACTAGCGGGAGGACAGATACGCAGTATTTT